One T cell receptor (beta chain) is described in this entry. The antigen is not known. The data derive from a study of shared clonotypes between healthy human individuals. Study-wide findings and caveats: Shared clonotypes: roughly 4.5% naive CD4, about 4% naive CD8, around 2.4% memory CD4, about 0.4% memory CD8.

CD45RO-negative, CCR7-selected cells formed the naive CD8 fraction, which excluded terminally differentiated effector memory CD45RA+ cells. Repertoires were generated with immunoSEQ multiplex PCR, while TCRdb's copy carries only in-frame clones and drops some. Of around 2,000,000 clones in the sample, about 95% were seen once. Germline loops: CDR1 MNHEY, CDR2 SMNVEV (reference sequence). V was trimmed by 6 bases and J by 2 bases, leaving 11 bases between them. This CDR3 contains 14 residues. The rearrangement links TRBV27 to TRBJ2-1; D uncertain. The sequencing input was naive CD8+ T cells sorted from blood. The TCR originated in a man between 18 and 29 years old in good health. The CDR3 region is CASSPSNTYNEQFF. The CDR3 DNA sequence: TGTGCCAGCAGCCCATCTAATACCTACAATGAGCAGTTCTTC.